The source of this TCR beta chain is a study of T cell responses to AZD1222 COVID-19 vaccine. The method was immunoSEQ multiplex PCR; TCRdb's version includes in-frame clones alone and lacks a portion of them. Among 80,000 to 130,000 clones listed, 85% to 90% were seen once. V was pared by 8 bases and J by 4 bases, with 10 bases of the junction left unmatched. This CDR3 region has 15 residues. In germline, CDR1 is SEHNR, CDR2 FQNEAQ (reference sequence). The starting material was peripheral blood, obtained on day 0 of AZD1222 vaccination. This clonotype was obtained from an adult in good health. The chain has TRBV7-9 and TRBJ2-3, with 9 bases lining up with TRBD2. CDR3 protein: CASPQEAGGADTQYF. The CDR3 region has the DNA TGTGCCAGCCCCCAGGAAGCGGGAGGCGCAGATACGCAGTATTTT.